These 27 T cell receptor beta chains came from one sample sequenced in a study of shared clonotypes between healthy human individuals. Clones were read by immunoSEQ multiplex PCR, and TCRdb kept only the in-frame ones, dropping some. Seen here are approximately 2.3 million clones, 90% to 95% observed once, and the top ten hold 0.39%. Sequenced input: naive CD4+ T cells from PBMCs. This sample's subset: CD45RA+ positively selected. The receptor set was obtained from a young man in good health. Some clones in this sample may be carry-over from other donors' samples.

The chain carries TRBV27 and TRBJ1-2; D not resolved. The ends were cut back, 5 bases at V and 0 bases at J, with 7 bases in the middle. This CDR3 comprises 13 residues. From germline, CDR1 is MNHEY and CDR2 SMNVEV (reference sequence). In DNA form, the CDR3 reads TGTGCCAGCAGTGCACAGTCTAACTATGGCTACACCTTC. Translating it yields CASSAQSNYGYTF.

In DNA form, the CDR3 reads TGTGCCAGCAGCTTGGGTGCAGAAGAGACCCAGTACTTC. This translates into CASSLGAEETQYF. V and J are TRBV5-8 and TRBJ2-5; no definite D call. Trimming took 0 bases from V and 3 from J, leaving 6 bases between them. CDR1 SGHTS and CDR2 YDEGEE come from the germline V gene. There are 13 residues in the CDR3.

The chain has TRBV18 and TRBJ2-7; 9 bases match TRBD1. Trimming at V came to 6 bases and at J to 1 base, leaving 4 bases not matched to a gene. The CDR3 consists of 14 residues. Germline-derived CDR1 and CDR2 are KGHSH and LQKENI. The CDR3 loop reads CASSWGQGSYEQYF. CDR3 nucleotides: TGTGCCAGCTCCTGGGGACAGGGTTCCTACGAGCAGTACTTC.

The rearrangement joins TRBV5-4 to TRBJ2-5, with D unclear. Deletions cut 4 bases from V and 5 bases from J, with 21 bases between. The germline V gene encodes CDR1 SGHNT and CDR2 YYREEE (reference sequence). The CDR3 consists of 16 residues. The CDR3 bases are TGTGCCAGCAGCCCCTCCAAATTGCGCCAAGCGGAGACCCAGTACTTC. This sequence encodes CASSPSKLRQAETQYF.

The chain links TRBV7-6 to TRBJ1-2, with D tentatively TRBD1 (5 bases). From germline, CDR1 is SGHVS and CDR2 FNYEAQ. This CDR3 region has 17 residues. V was clipped by 5 bases and J by 0 bases, with 19 bases between them. The CDR3 coding sequence is TGTGCCAGCAGCCCCCAAGACAGAGCCTCGACTAACTATGGCTACACCTTC. Its protein is CASSPQDRASTNYGYTF.

The chain has TRBV9 and TRBJ2-7; weak D call: TRBD1 (5 bases). With 4 bases removed from V and 2 bases from J, the gap between germline ends came to 16 bases. This CDR3 region has 15 residues. CDR1 and CDR2 from the germline V gene are SGDLS and YYNGEE. As DNA, the CDR3 is TGTGCCAGCAGCCCCCAAATAGGGGTCACCTACGAGCAGTACTTC. Protein: CASSPQIGVTYEQYF.

The J gene is TRBJ2-1, the V gene TRBV5-1; TRBD2 matches 9 bases. V dropped 4 bases and J dropped 3; count of bases not matched to a gene: 5. The CDR3 is 15 amino acids. Germline V gene sequence: CDR1 SGHRS, CDR2 YFSETQ. In nucleotides, the CDR3 is TGCGCCAGCAGCCCTTCTAGCGGGAACTACAATGAGCAGTTCTTC. Amino acids: CASSPSSGNYNEQFF.

This rearrangement joins TRBV4-2 to TRBJ2-3, with 7 bases matching TRBD2. This CDR3 has 18 amino acids. The V gene's germline CDR1 is LGHNA and CDR2 YNFKEQ. The V segment lost 0 bases and the J segment 3 bases; nucleotides outside the gene matches: 12. The CDR3: CASSQEGVAGYGTDTQYF. The CDR3 DNA reads TGTGCCAGCAGCCAAGAGGGGGTAGCGGGCTATGGGACAGATACGCAGTATTTT.

The chain couples TRBV5-6 to TRBJ1-5, with unresolved D. Germline loops: CDR1 SGHDT, CDR2 YYEEEE. The V end was cut by 4 bases, the J end by 4 bases, with 6 bases between. The CDR3 has 12 residues. This CDR3 reads CASSRSNQPQHF. The CDR3 DNA reads TGTGCCAGCAGCCGGAGTAATCAGCCCCAGCATTTT.

This chain joins TRBV28 and TRBJ2-7; 10 nucleotides agree with TRBD1. V shed 2 bases, J shed 2 bases, and the junction held 6 bases outside the gene matches. Germline CDR1 reads MDHEN; CDR2 reads SYDVKM. The CDR3 has 16 amino acids. The CDR3 protein is CASSLGGTGETYEQYF. Written as DNA, the CDR3 is TGTGCCAGCAGTTTAGGCGGGACAGGGGAAACCTACGAGCAGTACTTC.

The V and J genes are TRBV5-1 and TRBJ2-5; 10 bases are shared with TRBD1. With V trimmed by 4 bases and J by 2 bases, 5 bases remained unmatched. CDR3 length equals 15 residues. Per the germline V gene, CDR1 is SGHRS and CDR2 is YFSETQ. CDR3 in amino acids: CASSQEGQGQETQYF. In DNA, the CDR3 is TGCGCCAGCAGCCAGGAGGGACAGGGGCAAGAGACCCAGTACTTC.

V is TRBV2 and J is TRBJ2-2; tentatively, D is TRBD1 (5 bases). The CDR3 covers 14 residues. V was pared by 2 bases and J by 3 bases, with 7 bases between. Germline-derived CDR1 and CDR2 are SNHLY and FYNNEI. CDR3 nucleotide sequence: TGTGCCAGCAGTGAAAGCAGGGACACCGGGGAGCTGTTTTTT. This codes for CASSESRDTGELFF.

The chain carries TRBV30 and TRBJ2-2; perhaps TRBD2 as D (6 bases). This CDR3 has 17 residues. Germline V gives CDR1 GTSNPN, CDR2 SVGIG (reference sequence). V shed 2 bases and J shed 2 bases, with 18 bases lying between them. DNA for the CDR3: TGTGCCTGGAGTTCCCCGAGGGGACTGAGAAACACCGGGGAGCTGTTTTTT. It encodes CAWSSPRGLRNTGELFF.

This chain connects TRBV7-9 to TRBJ2-2, with 13 bases aligning to TRBD2. Trimming removed 3 bases from V and 4 bases from J; junction bases left unmatched: 2. The V gene's germline CDR1 is SEHNR and CDR2 FQNEAQ (reference sequence). The CDR3 loop spans 16 amino acids. The CDR3 spells CASSFGLAGVTGELFF. The CDR3, as DNA: TGTGCCAGCAGCTTTGGACTAGCGGGAGTCACCGGGGAGCTGTTTTTT.

The chain couples TRBV7-3 to TRBJ2-3, with 8 positions matching TRBD1. Losses at the gene ends were 5 bases for V and 4 bases for J; bases not matched to a gene: 5. CDR3 size: 14 residues. CDR1 SGHTA and CDR2 FQGTGA come from the germline V gene. DNA for the CDR3: TGTGCCAGCAGCGCCCGGACAGGGCCAGATACGCAGTATTTT. Residues: CASSARTGPDTQYF.

This chain joins TRBV29-1 and TRBJ2-5; 10 bases map to TRBD2. With 7 bases clipped from V and 3 bases from J, the junction kept 8 bases outside the gene matches. Germline CDR1 and CDR2: SQVTM and ANQGSEA. The length of the CDR3 is 14 residues. The CDR3 loop is CSARSGRTEETQYF. In DNA form, the CDR3 reads TGCAGCGCACGTAGCGGGAGGACTGAAGAGACCCAGTACTTC. The complete variable domain, with remaining parts taken from reference TRBV29-1 and TRBJ2-5, reads SAVISQKPSRDICQRGTSLTIQCQVDSQVTMMFWYRQQPGQSLTLIATANQGSEATYESGFVIDKFPISRPNLTFSTLTVSNMSPEDSSIYLCSARSGRTEETQYFGPGTRLLVL.

This clone appeared a few times. The V gene is TRBV28, the J gene TRBJ1-2; D remains unclear. V was clipped by 6 bases and J by 4 bases, with 12 bases between them. Per the germline V gene, CDR1 is MDHEN and CDR2 is SYDVKM. This CDR3 has 13 amino acids. CDR3 region: CASRQATAYGYTF. DNA of the CDR3: TGTGCCAGCAGGCAGGCAACAGCCTATGGCTACACCTTC.

In regard to this clone: The same CDR3 can be traced to other DNA sequences in this sample. The V call is TRBV29-1, the J call TRBJ2-4; weak D call: TRBD2 (5 bases). Germline V gives CDR1 SQVTM, CDR2 ANQGSEA. V was pared by 4 bases and J by 0 bases, with 7 bases between. The CDR3 contains 13 residues. The CDR3 spells CSVGGLAKNIQYF. CDR3 sequence (DNA): TGCAGCGTTGGAGGGTTAGCCAAAAACATTCAGTACTTC.

The chain links TRBV27 to TRBJ2-1; maybe TRBD1 (6 bases). The CDR3 has 14 amino acids. V gave up 3 bases and J gave up 8 bases, with 14 bases separating them. Germline V gives CDR1 MNHEY, CDR2 SMNVEV (reference sequence). The CDR3 DNA follows: TGTGCCAGCAGTTTTTACAGGGTAGGAGATGAGCAGTTCTTC. Its translation is CASSFYRVGDEQFF.

Turning to this clone: At the DNA level, this CDR3 is encoded by other sequences in the same sample as well. V usage is TRBV6-1 and J usage is TRBJ2-7; D ambiguous. This CDR3 is 12 amino acids long. The germline V gene has CDR1 MNHNS and CDR2 SASEGT. V was trimmed by 2 bases and J by 4 bases, leaving 6 bases between them. The DNA for the CDR3 is TGTGCCAGCAGTGAAAGAGGTTACGAGCAGTACTTC. Its translation: CASSERGYEQYF.

The chain combines TRBV7-3 with TRBJ1-2; 7 nucleotides agree with TRBD1. V shed 5 bases, J shed 6 bases, and the junction held 6 bases outside the gene matches. The CDR3 contains 13 residues. Germline values: CDR1 SGHTA, CDR2 FQGTGA. The DNA of the CDR3 is TGTGCCAGCAGCCTCCCGGACAGGCATGGCTACACCTTC. Protein: CASSLPDRHGYTF. The full variable domain, with the rest looked up from reference TRBV7-3 and TRBJ1-2, is GAGVSQTPSNKVTEKGKYVELRCDPISGHTALYWYRQSLGQGPEFLIYFQGTGAADDSGLPNDRFFAVRPEGSVSTLKIQRTERGDSAVYLCASSLPDRHGYTFGSGTRLTVV.

This clone showed up just once. This chain joins TRBV5-6 and TRBJ2-7; D is unresolved. The CDR3 extends over 13 amino acids. Trimming shortened V by 1 base and J by 0 bases, and 5 bases separated the two germline ends. CDR1 is SGHDT, CDR2 YYEEEE, per germline. The CDR3 spells CASSLSPSYEQYF. The CDR3 DNA sequence: TGTGCCAGCAGCTTGAGTCCCTCCTACGAGCAGTACTTC.

The genes are TRBV5-1 and TRBJ2-7; D is perhaps TRBD1 (6 bases). Trimming pared 6 bases from V and 4 bases from J, leaving 14 bases between. The CDR3 covers 13 residues. From germline, CDR1 is SGHRS and CDR2 YFSETQ. The CDR3, as DNA: TGCGCCAGCAACCCCGACAGGTCTTACGAGCAGTACTTC. The encoded protein is CASNPDRSYEQYF.

This clone was found a few times. The V and J genes are TRBV9 and TRBJ2-1; D might be TRBD2 (5 bases). Germline CDR1 and CDR2: SGDLS and YYNGEE. The CDR3 totals 15 residues. With 0 bases removed from V and 1 base from J, the gap between germline ends came to 8 bases. The CDR3 DNA reads TGTGCCAGCAGCGTAGTAGCGACGTCCTACAATGAGCAGTTCTTC. Protein: CASSVVATSYNEQFF. Complete variable domain (other parts from reference TRBV9 and TRBJ2-1): DSGVTQTPKHLITATGQRVTLRCSPRSGDLSVYWYQQSLDQGLQFLIQYYNGEERAKGNILERFSAQQFPDLHSELNLSSLELGDSALYFCASSVVATSYNEQFFGPGTRLTVL.

This clone was seen a handful of times. The rearrangement uses TRBV5-1 and TRBJ1-1; D unresolved. V dropped 0 bases and J dropped 12 bases, with 15 bases sitting between them. Germline assignment: CDR1 SGHRS and CDR2 YFSETQ. The CDR3 runs 13 residues. The DNA for the CDR3 is TGCGCCAGCAGCTTGGTTGTCAGTGAAGTGCCTTTCTTT. Protein product: CASSLVVSEVPFF.

V usage is TRBV7-2 and J usage is TRBJ2-3; D gene uncertain. CDR1 and CDR2 from the germline V gene are SGHTA and FQGNSA. This CDR3 has 15 amino acids. V was pared by 5 bases and J by 1 base, with 13 bases between. The CDR3 nucleotides read TGTGCCAGCAGCCCCGTTGGGGTACGCACAGATACGCAGTATTTT. This translates into CASSPVGVRTDTQYF.

The chain uses TRBV28 and TRBJ2-3, with 7 positions matching TRBD2. Trimming cost V 6 bases and J 0 bases; bases outside gene matches: 3. From germline, CDR1 is MDHEN and CDR2 SYDVKM. CDR3 length: 14 residues. CDR3 sequence reads: CASSEAGSTDTQYF. CDR3 in DNA: TGTGCCAGCAGCGAAGCGGGAAGCACAGATACGCAGTATTTT.